Shown below are 20 T cell receptor beta chains from a single sample sequenced in a study of CD8 T cells in ankylosing spondylitis (dated by TCRdb to the late 2010s). The antigens of these receptors remain unknown. The method was 5' RACE. Sequencing was carried out with an Illumina HiSeq 2500. The public reads were run again by TCRdb, first through fastp at Q25 and then through MiXCR, and only productive beta chains were kept. Every CDR3 protein is listed once, alongside the most common genes and DNA of its rows. This sample is represented by fewer than 750,000 distinct CDR3 sequences; under 20% of them were singletons. Under 20% of the sample rests with the top ten. The paper's findings and limits, for the study overall: A TCR beta motif made up of several highly homologous amino acid variants appeared to be characteristic of blood from ankylosing spondylitis patients.

The sample consisted of blood, either unsorted or a sorted T cell fraction (not recorded which). The receptors derive from a male donor with ankylosing spondylitis.

This clonotype was counted a few times. The chain has TRBV18 and TRBJ1-1; possible D gene TRBD1, 6 bases. Per germline, CDR1 KGHSH and CDR2 LQKENI. The CDR3 is made up of 15 amino acids. Trimming left V 1 base short and J 4 bases short, with 13 bases between. CDR3 sequence (DNA): TGTGCCAGCTCACCACTAGGGGCAGGGGCCACTGAAGCTTTCTTT. The encoded protein is CASSPLGAGATEAFF.

This clonotype was observed a handful of times. This sequence joins TRBV30 and TRBJ2-2, with unresolved D. The length of the CDR3 is 14 residues. Germline assignment: CDR1 GTSNPN and CDR2 SVGIG (reference sequence). V was clipped by 0 bases and J by 2 bases, with 7 bases between them. CDR3 protein: CAWSVLLNTGELFF. In DNA, the CDR3 is TGTGCCTGGAGTGTACTCCTCAACACCGGGGAGCTGTTTTTT.

This clonotype was seen only a few times. V is TRBV5-1 and J is TRBJ2-2; D gene uncertain. The V gene's germline CDR1 is SGHRS and CDR2 YFSETQ. Trimming removed 1 base at V and 1 base at J, with 8 bases between. The CDR3 sequence is 15 residues long. The CDR3 sequence is CASSLFVGNTGELFF. CDR3 DNA sequence: TGCGCCAGCAGCTTGTTTGTCGGGAACACCGGGGAGCTGTTTTTT.

The table lists this clonotype with many counts. The rearrangement joins TRBV4-2 to TRBJ1-1; D not certain. CDR3 length equals 13 residues. Trimming cost V 1 base and J 5 bases, with 8 bases left between them. CDR1 and CDR2 from the germline V gene are LGHNA and YNFKEQ. In nucleotides, the CDR3 is TGTGCCAGCAGCCAAGCGGTTGGAACTGAAGCTTTCTTT. This codes for CASSQAVGTEAFF.

This clonotype was observed a handful of times. The chain is built from TRBV14 and TRBJ2-7; TRBD2 aligns across 14 bases. The V and J ends lost 1 base and 4 bases, in that order; junction bases with no gene match: 3. The CDR3 length is 16 residues. The germline gives CDR1 SGHDN, CDR2 FVKESK. The chain's CDR3 is CASSQAGTSGRYEQYF. Written as DNA, the CDR3 is TGTGCCAGCAGCCAAGCCGGGACTAGCGGGAGATACGAGCAGTACTTC. The whole variable domain, filled in from reference TRBV14 and TRBJ2-7, reads EAGVTQFPSHSVIEKGQTVTLRCDPISGHDNLYWYRRVMGKEIKFLLHFVKESKQDESGMPNNRFLAERTGGTYSTLKVQPAELEDSGVYFCASSQAGTSGRYEQYFGPGTRLTVT.

V is TRBV5-1 and J is TRBJ2-1; possibly TRBD1 or TRBD2 for D (6 bases each). Per the germline V gene, CDR1 is SGHRS and CDR2 is YFSETQ. The CDR3 loop spans 17 amino acids. The V end lost 5 bases, the J end lost 5 bases, and 23 bases lay between the germline ends. The CDR3 loop is CASRSSRGPGNNNEQFF. CDR3 nucleotide sequence: TGCGCCAGCAGGAGCTCCCGGGGGCCGGGTAATAACAATGAGCAGTTCTTC.

J is TRBJ2-7 and V is TRBV27; 8 positions match TRBD2. The length of the CDR3 is 18 residues. CDR1 is MNHEY and CDR2 is SMNVEV in the germline V gene (reference sequence). The V gene end was trimmed by 4 bases and the J gene end by 3 bases; junction bases not matched to a gene: 17. CDR3 protein: CASSSAQWAASGYYEQYF. The CDR3 DNA sequence: TGTGCCAGCAGTTCCGCACAGTGGGCGGCTAGCGGGTACTACGAGCAGTACTTC.

This chain connects TRBV5-1 to TRBJ2-5, with D perhaps TRBD1 (5 bases). Trimming cost V 0 bases and J 7 bases, with 16 bases left between them. Looked up from germline, CDR1 is SGHRS and CDR2 is YFSETQ. This CDR3 is 15 amino acids long. The CDR3 loop is CASSLALDPRGTQYF. The CDR3 coding sequence is TGCGCCAGCAGCTTGGCTCTCGATCCTAGGGGGACCCAGTACTTC.

This clonotype appeared many times. The J gene is TRBJ2-1, the V gene TRBV29-1; tentatively, D is TRBD1 (5 bases). The ends were cut back, 1 base at V and 8 bases at J, with 15 bases in the middle. This CDR3 is 14 amino acids long. The germline V gene encodes CDR1 SQVTM and CDR2 ANQGSEA. In DNA, the CDR3 is TGCAGCGTTGAAGGGACAACCAAAGGGCATGAGCAGTTCTTC. Protein sequence: CSVEGTTKGHEQFF.

This clonotype was counted only a few times. The chain combines TRBV5-1 with TRBJ2-5, with 8 bases fitting TRBD2. The CDR3 covers 16 residues. Germline V gene sequence: CDR1 SGHRS, CDR2 YFSETQ. V was pared by 6 bases and J by 5 bases, with 15 bases of the junction left unmatched. The CDR3 nucleotides read TGCGCCAGCATTACTGGGCCTCCGGGGGGGGCCGAGACCCAGTACTTC. Protein sequence: CASITGPPGGAETQYF. Full variable domain (rest looked up from reference TRBV5-1 and TRBJ2-5): KAGVTQTPRYLIKTRGQQVTLSCSPISGHRSVSWYQQTPGQGLQFLFEYFSETQRNKGNFPGRFSGRQFSNSRSEMNVSTLELGDSALYLCASITGPPGGAETQYFGPGTRLLVL.

The CDR3 region is CASSIGDPRGEQFF. CDR3 DNA: TGCGCCAGCTCCATCGGGGACCCCCGGGGTGAGCAGTTCTTC. The V call is TRBV5-1, the J call TRBJ2-1; D could derive from TRBD1 or TRBD2 (5 bases each). Trimming took off 7 bases at V and 9 bases at J, with 20 bases between the two ends. The CDR3 extends over 14 amino acids. Germline values: CDR1 SGHRS, CDR2 YFSETQ.

This clonotype was seen just once. The genes are TRBV12-3 or TRBV12-4 and TRBJ1-2, with D maybe TRBD1 (6 bases). V lost 0 bases and J 8 bases, leaving 19 bases between the germline ends. This CDR3 is built from 16 residues. The DNA for the CDR3 is TGTGCCAGCAGTTTAGCCACACTGGGACAAATCAGGGGCTACACCTTC. It codes for CASSLATLGQIRGYTF.

This clonotype turned up a few times. This sequence joins TRBV7-9 and TRBJ2-3, with 11 bases fitting TRBD1. The germline V gene has CDR1 SEHNR and CDR2 FQNEAQ (reference sequence). The CDR3 spans 15 residues. After removal of 4 bases from V and 2 bases from J, the junction contained 2 bases not matched to a gene. CDR3 loop: CASSSGQGDTDTQYF. As DNA, the CDR3 is TGTGCCAGCAGCTCGGGACAGGGGGACACAGATACGCAGTATTTT.

This clonotype was picked up many times. This chain uses TRBV7-2 with TRBJ2-3; TRBD2 matches at 7 bases. CDR1 SGHTA and CDR2 FQGNSA come from the germline V gene. V lost 2 bases and J lost 0; bases outside the gene matches: 2. This CDR3 contains 15 residues. CDR3 coding DNA: TGTGCCAGCAGCTTACTAGCGGTTAGCACAGATACGCAGTATTTT. Its translation is CASSLLAVSTDTQYF.

There are a few counts of this clonotype. The chain has TRBV5-1 and TRBJ2-3; 7 nucleotides match TRBD1. CDR1 and CDR2 from the germline V gene are SGHRS and YFSETQ. V lost 4 bases and J lost 0; bases outside the gene matches: 5. The CDR3 runs 15 residues. CDR3 protein: CASSQGDISTDTQYF. For the CDR3, the DNA is TGCGCCAGCAGCCAGGGGGACATCAGCACAGATACGCAGTATTTT.

V and J are TRBV30 and TRBJ2-1, with unresolved D. The CDR3 extends over 12 amino acids. CDR1 GTSNPN and CDR2 SVGIG come from the germline V gene (reference sequence). The ends were cut back, 2 bases at V and 6 bases at J, with 8 bases in the middle. The CDR3 loop is CAWSISFNEQFF. DNA for the CDR3: TGTGCCTGGAGTATTAGTTTCAATGAGCAGTTCTTC.

V is TRBV4-1 and J is TRBJ2-1; D ambiguous. The germline V gene encodes CDR1 MGHRA and CDR2 YSYEKL. V dropped 0 bases and J dropped 10 bases, with 10 bases sitting between them. The CDR3 spans 13 residues. The CDR3 nucleotides read TGCGCCAGCAGCCAAGACCCCCGGCTAGAGCAGTTCTTC. It translates to CASSQDPRLEQFF.

The rearrangement joins TRBV10-2 to TRBJ2-3; 15 nucleotides agree with TRBD2. The germline gives CDR1 WSHSY, CDR2 SAAADI. The J segment lost 3 bases and the V segment lost 7 bases, leaving 5 bases of the junction unmatched. CDR3 length equals 16 residues. CDR3 residues: CASKRTSGGETDTQYF. Here the CDR3 DNA reads TGCGCCAGCAAGAGGACTAGCGGGGGGGAAACAGATACGCAGTATTTT.

This clonotype has only a few counts. The gene calls are TRBV20-1 and TRBJ2-6, with 7 bases aligning to TRBD1. This CDR3 has 20 residues. Germline lookup yields CDR1 DFQATT and CDR2 SNEGSKA (reference sequence). J lost 1 base, V lost 4 bases, and 19 bases had no gene match. CDR3 amino acids: CSAKRPDRQGWISGANVLTF. The CDR3 DNA sequence: TGCAGTGCTAAGAGACCCGACCGACAGGGTTGGATATCTGGGGCCAACGTCCTGACTTTC.

The CDR3 here is CASSRPSGPYEQYF. The CDR3 nucleotides are TGCGCCAGCAGTCGACCTAGCGGTCCCTACGAGCAGTACTTC. The chain couples TRBV5-1 to TRBJ2-7; TRBD2 matches 7 bases. J lost 2 bases, V lost 5 bases, and 7 bases had no gene match. The CDR3 length is 14 residues. Germline V gene sequence: CDR1 SGHRS, CDR2 YFSETQ.